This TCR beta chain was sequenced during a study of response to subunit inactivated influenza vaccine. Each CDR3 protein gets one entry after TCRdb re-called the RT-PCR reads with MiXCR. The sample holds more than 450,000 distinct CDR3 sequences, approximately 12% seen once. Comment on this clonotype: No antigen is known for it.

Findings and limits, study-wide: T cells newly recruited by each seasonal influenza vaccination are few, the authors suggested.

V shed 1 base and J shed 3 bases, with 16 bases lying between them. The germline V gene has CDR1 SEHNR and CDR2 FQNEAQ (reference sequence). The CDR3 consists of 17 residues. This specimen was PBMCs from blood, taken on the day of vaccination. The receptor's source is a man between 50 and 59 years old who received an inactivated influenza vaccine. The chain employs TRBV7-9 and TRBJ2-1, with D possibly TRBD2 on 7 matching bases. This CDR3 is CASSLGRGGFFYNEQFF. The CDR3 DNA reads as TGTGCCAGCAGCTTAGGAAGGGGGGGGTTCTTCTACAATGAGCAGTTCTTC.